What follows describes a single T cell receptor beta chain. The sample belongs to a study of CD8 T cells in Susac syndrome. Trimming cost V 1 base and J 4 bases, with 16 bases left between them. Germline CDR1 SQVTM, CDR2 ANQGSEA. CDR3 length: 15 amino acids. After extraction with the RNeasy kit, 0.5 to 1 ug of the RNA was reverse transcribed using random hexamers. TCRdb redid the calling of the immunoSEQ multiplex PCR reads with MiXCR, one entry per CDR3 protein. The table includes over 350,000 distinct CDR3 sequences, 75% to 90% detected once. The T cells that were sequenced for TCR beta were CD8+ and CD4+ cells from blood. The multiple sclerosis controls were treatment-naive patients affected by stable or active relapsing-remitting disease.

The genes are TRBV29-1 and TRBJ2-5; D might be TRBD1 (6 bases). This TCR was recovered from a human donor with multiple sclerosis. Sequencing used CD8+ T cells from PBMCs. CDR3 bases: TGCAGCGTTGAAGTACAGGGTTCAGGAGCAGAGACCCAGTACTTC. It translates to CSVEVQGSGAETQYF.